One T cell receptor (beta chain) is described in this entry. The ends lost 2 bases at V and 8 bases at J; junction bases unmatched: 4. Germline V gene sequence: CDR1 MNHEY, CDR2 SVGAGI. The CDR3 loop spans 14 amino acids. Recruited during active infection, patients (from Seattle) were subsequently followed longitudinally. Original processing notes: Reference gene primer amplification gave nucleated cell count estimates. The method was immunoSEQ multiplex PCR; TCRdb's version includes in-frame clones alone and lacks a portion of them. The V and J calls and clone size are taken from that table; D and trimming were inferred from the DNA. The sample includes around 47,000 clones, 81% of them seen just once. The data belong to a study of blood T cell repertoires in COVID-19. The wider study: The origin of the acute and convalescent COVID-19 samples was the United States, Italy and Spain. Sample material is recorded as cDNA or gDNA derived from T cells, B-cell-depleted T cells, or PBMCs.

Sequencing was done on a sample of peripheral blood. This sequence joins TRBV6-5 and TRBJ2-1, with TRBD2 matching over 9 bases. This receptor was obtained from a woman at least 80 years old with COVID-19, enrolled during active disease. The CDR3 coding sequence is TGTGCCAGCAGTTACGCGGGAGGGTACGATGAGCAGTTCTTC. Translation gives CASSYAGGYDEQFF.